This T cell receptor beta chain was found in a study of blood T cell repertoires in COVID-19. As for the study in general: PBMCs, B-cell-depleted T cells, or T cells were the source of the cDNA or gDNA that made up the material.

Trimming removed 3 bases from V and 0 bases from J; junction bases left unmatched: 8. Germline V gene sequence: CDR1 MRHNA, CDR2 SNTAGT. The CDR3 has 18 residues. Authors' processing steps: Reference gene primer amplification gave nucleated cell count estimates. Sequencing was performed with immunoSEQ multiplex PCR; in TCRdb, only in-frame clones are kept and a portion is missing. For V, J and clone size, that table is used; D and trimming come from the DNA. The top ten clones hold under 35% of a sample with about 58,000 clones, roughly 77% of them seen once. This chain uses TRBV6-4 with TRBJ2-1; 10 bases agree with TRBD2. Sequencing was carried out using peripheral blood. The sequence was obtained from a man aged 60 to 69 with COVID-19, enrolled during active disease. CDR3 bases: TGTGCCAGCAGTGAAAGGGCTAGCGGGGGTCTCTCCTACAATGAGCAGTTCTTC. Protein: CASSERASGGLSYNEQFF.